This T cell receptor beta chain derives from a study of blood T cell repertoires in COVID-19. The assay was immunoSEQ multiplex PCR, and TCRdb's table has in-frame clones only and misses some. The sample carries some 50,000 clones, around 86% recorded once. The length of the CDR3 is 16 residues. Germline V gene sequence: CDR1 MDHEN, CDR2 SYDVKM. J lost 3 bases, V lost 7 bases, and 11 bases had no gene match. The material sequenced was peripheral blood. This clonotype was obtained from a human donor in a cohort sampled during active COVID-19. The chain carries TRBV28 and TRBJ2-2; TRBD1 agrees at 7 bases. CDR3 region: CASTISDRADTGELFF. CDR3 sequence (DNA): TGTGCCAGCACTATCTCCGACAGGGCCGACACCGGGGAGCTGTTTTTT. Drawing the rest from reference TRBV28 and TRBJ2-2, the complete variable domain is DVKVTQSSRYLVKRTGEKVFLECVQDMDHENMFWYRQDPGLGLRLIYFSYDVKMKEKGDIPEGYSVSREKKERFSLILESASTNQTSMYLCASTISDRADTGELFFGEGSRLTVL.